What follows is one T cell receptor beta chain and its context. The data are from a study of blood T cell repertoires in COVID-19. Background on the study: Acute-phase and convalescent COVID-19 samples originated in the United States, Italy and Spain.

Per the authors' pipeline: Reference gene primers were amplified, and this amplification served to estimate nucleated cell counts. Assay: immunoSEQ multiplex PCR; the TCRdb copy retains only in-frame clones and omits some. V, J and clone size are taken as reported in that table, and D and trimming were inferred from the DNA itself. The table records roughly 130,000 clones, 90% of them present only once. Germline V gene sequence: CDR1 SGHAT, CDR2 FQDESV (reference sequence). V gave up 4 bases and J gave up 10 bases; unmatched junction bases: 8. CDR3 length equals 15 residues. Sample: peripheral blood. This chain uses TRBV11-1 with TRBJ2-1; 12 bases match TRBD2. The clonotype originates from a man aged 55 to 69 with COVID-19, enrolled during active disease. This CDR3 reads CASSSRLAGVKEQFF. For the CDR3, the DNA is TGTGCCAGCAGCTCACGACTAGCGGGAGTGAAGGAGCAGTTCTTC.